Below, 24 T cell receptor beta chains from the same sample are listed, as sequenced in a study of regulatory T cells in long-lasting Graves disease. Regarding time point: persistent/refractory GD, antithyroid drugs over 5 years with positive TRAb. PBMC RNA served as the TCR library source. Construction of the TCR beta libraries employed iRepertoire HTBI primers in conjunction with Arm-PCR of CDR3 regions. TCRdb redid the calling of the multiplex PCR reads with MiXCR, one entry per CDR3 protein. The sample has about 430,000 distinct CDR3 sequences; approximately 22% are singletons. The sequences come from peripheral blood mononuclear cells (PBMCs), collected when the disease was refractory, from a patient treated with antithyroid drugs. These receptors all stem from a female donor with Graves disease.

The rearrangement joins TRBV10-1 to TRBJ2-1; 10 nucleotides align to TRBD2. V lost 1 base to trimming and J lost 8 bases; unmatched junction nucleotides: 8. This CDR3 is 16 amino acids long. CDR1 is WNHNN, CDR2 SYGVQD, per germline (reference sequence). CDR3 protein: CASSEWGTSARHEQFF. DNA of the CDR3: TGCGCCAGCAGTGAGTGGGGGACTAGCGCCCGACATGAGCAGTTCTTC.

This clonotype was seen repeatedly, ten times or more. The rearrangement links TRBV27 to TRBJ2-5; D gene unclear. Trimming cost V 0 bases and J 2 bases, with 13 bases left between them. Germline-derived CDR1 and CDR2 are MNHEY and SMNVEV (reference sequence). The CDR3 consists of 16 residues. The chain's CDR3 is CASSLSLGYMQETQYF. The CDR3 nucleotides read TGTGCCAGCAGTTTATCCTTAGGGTATATGCAAGAGACCCAGTACTTC.

This clonotype was found a few times. V and J are TRBV14 and TRBJ2-5; D is possibly TRBD1 (6 bases). The V end was cut by 0 bases, the J end by 0 bases, with 8 bases between. CDR3 length: 15 residues. In germline, CDR1 is SGHDN, CDR2 FVKESK. CDR3: CASSQEGQHQETQYF. As DNA, the CDR3 is TGTGCCAGCAGCCAAGAAGGACAGCACCAAGAGACCCAGTACTTC. Using reference TRBV14 and TRBJ2-5 for the parts outside the CDR3, the full variable domain is EAGVTQFPSHSVIEKGQTVTLRCDPISGHDNLYWYRRVMGKEIKFLLHFVKESKQDESGMPNNRFLAERTGGTYSTLKVQPAELEDSGVYFCASSQEGQHQETQYFGPGTRLLVL.

About this clonotype: This sequence may be a read error, since a much larger clone differs from it by one base. This CDR3 reads CAGSSTGIVGYTF. CDR3 in DNA: TGTGCCGGCAGCTCGACAGGGATAGTTGGCTACACCTTC. The rearrangement links TRBV5-5 to TRBJ1-2; 7 positions match TRBD1. This CDR3 region has 13 residues. Germline V gene sequence: CDR1 SGHKS, CDR2 YYEKEE (reference sequence). Variable domain in full (rest from reference TRBV5-5 and TRBJ1-2): DAGVTQSPTHLIKTRGQQVTLRCSPISGHKSVSWYQQVLGQGPQFIFQYYEKEERGRGNFPDRFSARQFPNYSSELNVNALLLGDSALYLCAGSSTGIVGYTFGSGTRLTVV.

The sample holds many counts of this clonotype. The chain has TRBV13 and TRBJ2-7; D is possibly TRBD2 (5 bases). This CDR3 is built from 13 residues. Germline CDR1 and CDR2: PRHDT and FYEKMQ (reference sequence). V gave up 5 bases and J gave up 1 base, with 9 bases separating them. This chain's CDR3 is CASSILGSYEQYF. DNA of the CDR3: TGTGCCAGCAGCATACTAGGGTCCTACGAGCAGTACTTC.

V is TRBV5-6 and J is TRBJ2-5; no definite D call. Germline lookup yields CDR1 SGHDT and CDR2 YYEEEE. V was shortened by 6 bases and J by 7 bases, with 13 bases between the two germline ends. The CDR3 extends over 12 amino acids. The CDR3 loop is CASIGPGTTQYF. In nucleotides, the CDR3 is TGTGCCAGCATTGGACCCGGCACGACCCAGTACTTC.

This clonotype was recorded a few times. This chain links TRBV7-2 with TRBJ2-5; possibly TRBD1 for D (6 bases). The CDR3 has 17 amino acids. CDR1 and CDR2 (germline): SGHTA, FQGNSA. Trimming left V 5 bases short and J 5 bases short, with 24 bases between. CDR3 sequence (DNA): TGTGCCAGCAGCCGCATCTGGGCAGGGGATCACCCGGAGACCCAGTACTTC. Amino acids: CASSRIWAGDHPETQYF.

The chain couples TRBV9 to TRBJ2-2; 14 bases align to TRBD2. The CDR3 contains 18 residues. Germline CDR1 SGDLS, CDR2 YYNGEE. The V gene end was trimmed by 3 bases and the J gene end by 4 bases; junction bases not matched to a gene: 8. CDR3 in DNA: TGTGCCAGCAGCGCGGGACTAGCGGGAGACGGTGTCACCGGGGAGCTGTTTTTT. Its translation is CASSAGLAGDGVTGELFF.

This clonotype was recorded at least ten times. The genes are TRBV27 and TRBJ2-7; the D gene could be TRBD1 or TRBD2 (5 bases each). CDR3 length equals 14 residues. The germline V and J ends were trimmed by 5 bases and 4 bases, with 15 bases remaining between them. Per germline, CDR1 MNHEY and CDR2 SMNVEV (reference sequence). The CDR3 DNA reads as TGTGCCAGCAGTATTTGGCCCGGGGCGTACGAGCAGTACTTC. It translates to CASSIWPGAYEQYF.

This clonotype has just a few counts. CDR3 DNA: TGCGCCAGCAGCTTATCAGGGAGGGCCCAAGAGACCCAGTACTTC. It specifies CASSLSGRAQETQYF. The gene calls are TRBV5-1 and TRBJ2-5; 7 bases are shared with TRBD2. CDR3 size: 15 residues. After removal of 2 bases from V and 1 base from J, the junction contained 5 bases not matched to a gene. The germline V gene has CDR1 SGHRS and CDR2 YFSETQ.

J is TRBJ1-1 and V is TRBV5-1; 7 bases line up with TRBD1. Germline-derived CDR1 and CDR2 are SGHRS and YFSETQ. This CDR3 spans 15 amino acids. Trimming at V came to 3 bases and at J to 5 bases, leaving 10 bases not matched to a gene. As DNA, the CDR3 is TGCGCCAGCAGCTCTGGCCAGACAGGGCCGACTGAAGCTTTCTTT. This sequence encodes CASSSGQTGPTEAFF.

This clonotype was counted ten times or more. The J gene is TRBJ2-2, the V gene TRBV11-3, with D uncertain. The CDR3 covers 14 residues. Germline V gene lookup returns CDR1 SGHNT and CDR2 YENEEA. V was cut by 1 base and J by 7 bases, with 10 bases left in between. CDR3 in DNA: TGTGCCAGCAGCTTAGTGGCGCGAAACGGGGAGCTGTTTTTT. Translation: CASSLVARNGELFF.

The rearrangement uses TRBV13 and TRBJ2-1, with D possibly TRBD1 on 5 matching bases. CDR3 length: 15 residues. V was trimmed by 5 bases and J by 10 bases, leaving 21 bases between them. Germline CDR1 and CDR2: PRHDT and FYEKMQ (reference sequence). CDR3 sequence reads: CASSRHRGAGQEQFF. The CDR3 DNA is TGTGCCAGCAGCAGACACCGCGGCGCAGGGCAGGAGCAGTTCTTC.

This clonotype was observed many times. This chain links TRBV20-1 with TRBJ2-5, with 7 nucleotides matching TRBD1. Losses at the gene ends were 7 bases for V and 5 bases for J; bases not matched to a gene: 10. This CDR3 region has 13 residues. CDR1 DFQATT and CDR2 SNEGSKA come from the germline V gene (reference sequence). The chain's CDR3 is CSVLTGYGETQYF. In DNA form, the CDR3 reads TGCAGTGTTTTGACAGGGTATGGGGAGACCCAGTACTTC.

The chain uses TRBV6-5 and TRBJ2-3, with TRBD2 identical over 7 bases. Germline CDR1 is MNHEY and CDR2 is SVGAGI. This CDR3 has 16 amino acids. V lost 4 bases, J lost 3 bases, and 10 bases stayed unmatched. The CDR3 spells CASSFLAGEVTDTQYF. CDR3 sequence (DNA): TGTGCCAGCAGTTTCCTGGCGGGAGAAGTGACAGATACGCAGTATTTT.

The chain couples TRBV29-1 to TRBJ2-1; no firm D call. V was trimmed by 8 bases and J by 3 bases, leaving 8 bases between them. CDR3 length equals 11 residues. Germline V CDR1 and CDR2: SQVTM, ANQGSEA. As DNA, the CDR3 is TGCAGCTACGACTTCTACAATGAGCAGTTCTTC. Residues: CSYDFYNEQFF.

The sample holds a few counts of this clonotype. This chain connects TRBV12-3 or TRBV12-4 to TRBJ1-1; 7 positions agree with TRBD1. This CDR3 region has 13 residues. V lost 6 bases, J lost 3 bases, and 4 bases stayed unmatched. The CDR3 spells CASRGQQDTEAFF. The CDR3 DNA reads TGTGCCAGCAGGGGACAGCAGGACACTGAAGCTTTCTTT.

This clonotype was detected many times. This rearrangement joins TRBV24-1 to TRBJ2-5, with TRBD1 matching 7 bases. There are 15 residues in the CDR3. J was trimmed by 2 bases and V by 3 bases; bases with no gene match: 5. Germline V CDR1 and CDR2: KGHDR, SFDVKD. Written as DNA, the CDR3 is TGTGCCACCAGTGATGGGACAGAATTTCAAGAGACCCAGTACTTC. Residues: CATSDGTEFQETQYF.

About this clonotype: This may arise from a read error, as a much more abundant clone is one base away. The CDR3 protein is CSARGRTTGELFF. In DNA form, the CDR3 reads TGCAGTGCTAGAGGCAGGACGACCGGGGAGCTGTTTTTT. The rearrangement links TRBV20-1 to TRBJ2-2, with unresolved D. The CDR3 is 13 residues long. V lost 1 base, J lost 5 bases, and 8 bases lay in between. Germline assignment: CDR1 DFQATT and CDR2 SNEGSKA (reference sequence).

The J gene is TRBJ2-1, the V gene TRBV7-2; 8 nucleotides agree with TRBD2. V lost 0 bases to trimming and J lost 0 bases; unmatched junction nucleotides: 4. The germline CDR1 and CDR2 sequences are SGHTA and FQGNSA. This CDR3 is built from 17 residues. This chain's CDR3 is CASSLAGGVPSYNEQFF. DNA for the CDR3: TGTGCCAGCAGCTTAGCCGGGGGGGTTCCCTCCTACAATGAGCAGTTCTTC.

The chain couples TRBV6-2 or TRBV6-3 to TRBJ2-7, with D perhaps TRBD1 (8 bases). Trimming removed 2 bases at V and 4 bases at J, with 21 bases between. The CDR3 length is 17 residues. The germline CDR1 and CDR2 sequences are MNHEY and SVGEGT. As DNA, the CDR3 is TGTGCCAGCAGTTACGCCCGCGGGGGACAGGTGGGGTACGAGCAGTACTTC. Translating gives CASSYARGGQVGYEQYF.

DNA for the CDR3: TGTGCCTGGAGTGAAAAACTAGCGGGAGGAGGGAGGCTGTTTTTT. This translates into CAWSEKLAGGGRLFF. The chain recombines TRBV30 with TRBJ2-2; the match to TRBD2 covers 12 bases. CDR3 length: 15 amino acids. Germline trimming cut 1 base from V and 13 bases from J; bases unmatched to any gene: 10. CDR1 is GTSNPN, CDR2 SVGIG, per germline (reference sequence).

This clonotype was seen only a few times. The CDR3 DNA sequence: TGTGCCAGCAGCCAGCCGATTTTGACAACTAATGAAAAACTGTTTTTT. It is translated as CASSQPILTTNEKLFF. The V gene is TRBV5-5, the J gene TRBJ1-4; D is unresolved. Per the germline V gene, CDR1 is SGHKS and CDR2 is YYEKEE (reference sequence). V lost 4 bases and J lost 0, with 13 bases in between. This CDR3 has 16 amino acids. Looking up the rest from reference TRBV5-5 and TRBJ1-4 gives the full variable domain: DAGVTQSPTHLIKTRGQQVTLRCSPISGHKSVSWYQQVLGQGPQFIFQYYEKEERGRGNFPDRFSARQFPNYSSELNVNALLLGDSALYLCASSQPILTTNEKLFFGSGTQLSVL.

This clonotype showed up many times. This rearrangement joins TRBV20-1 to TRBJ1-5; the match to TRBD1 covers 10 bases. After removal of 3 bases from V and 7 bases from J, the junction contained 9 bases not matched to a gene. Per the germline V gene, CDR1 is DFQATT and CDR2 is SNEGSKA (reference sequence). CDR3 length: 15 residues. CDR3 sequence reads: CSARLRQGARQPQHF. The CDR3 nucleotides are TGCAGTGCTAGGCTTCGACAGGGGGCCAGGCAGCCCCAGCATTTT.